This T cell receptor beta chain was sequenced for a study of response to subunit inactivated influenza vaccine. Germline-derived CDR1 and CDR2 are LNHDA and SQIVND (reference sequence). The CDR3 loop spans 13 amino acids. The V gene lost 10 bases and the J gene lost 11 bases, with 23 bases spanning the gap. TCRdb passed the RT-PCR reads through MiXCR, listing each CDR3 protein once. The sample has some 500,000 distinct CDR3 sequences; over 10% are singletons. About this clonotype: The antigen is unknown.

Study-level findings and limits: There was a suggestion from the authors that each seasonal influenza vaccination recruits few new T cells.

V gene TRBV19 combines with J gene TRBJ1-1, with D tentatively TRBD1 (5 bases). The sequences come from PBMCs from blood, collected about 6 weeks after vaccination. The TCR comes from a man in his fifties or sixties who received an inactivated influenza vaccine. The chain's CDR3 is CATRGAGRDQAFF. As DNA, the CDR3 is TGTGCCACTCGGGGCGCCGGGAGGGATCAGGCTTTCTTT. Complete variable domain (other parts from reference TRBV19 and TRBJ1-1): DGGITQSPKYLFRKEGQNVTLSCEQNLNHDAMYWYRQDPGQGLRLIYYSQIVNDFQKGDIAEGYSVSREKKESFPLTVTSAQKNPTAFYLCATRGAGRDQAFFGQGTRLTVV.